This is a list of T cell receptor beta chains from one sample in a study of blood T cell repertoires in COVID-19. Clones were read by immunoSEQ multiplex PCR, and TCRdb kept only the in-frame ones, dropping some. The sample yields about 97,000 clones, around nine tenths seen once. Source material: peripheral blood. These receptor sequences come from a human donor in a cohort sampled during active COVID-19. Both conserved end residues are part of each CDR3. Fields, in order: V gene, CDR3 protein.

>TRBV4-1
CASSQEGGSYGYTF
>TRBV5-1
CASSLAGTGNTGELFF
>TRBV2
CASWRQGINYGYTF
>TRBV7-9
CASSLRSASWNEQFF
>TRBV5-6
CASRDLQGSGANVLTF
>TRBV4-3
CASSQAAGGSSYEQYF
>TRBV5-1
CASSSGGLGENEQFF
>TRBV27
CASSGKTGGYPEAFF
>TRBV11-2
CASSVYLAEAFF
>TRBV4-1
CASSSTSGGNNEQFF
>TRBV6-4
CASSGGTGDEQFF
>TRBV27
CASSLITPLFGYTF
>TRBV5-4
CASSLPPLGYTF
>TRBV12-3/TRBV12-4
CASRRTDNQPQHF
>TRBV9
CASSAGGSPLHF
>TRBV5-1
CASSSTGDRTDTQYF
>TRBV28
CASSQGTGATEETQYF
>TRBV19
CASSIPSDRDSNYGYTF
>TRBV6-5
CASRLWEGRDEQYF
>TRBV18
CASSDDQGDTQYF
>TRBV6-5
CASTEQANYGYTF
>TRBV3-1/TRBV3-2
CASSLQGARNYGYTF
>TRBV7-3
CASSFRLAGVGDTQYF
>TRBV24-1
CATSDDSGRAFF
>TRBV7-9
CASSSLTDTQYF
>TRBV9
CASTGNTGELFF
>TRBV6-2/TRBV6-3
CASSDRDPSYYGYTF
>TRBV4-1
CASSQAGTSNQPQHF
>TRBV19
CASTGRDRGDYGYTF
>TRBV11-3
CASSLDSGSSYNEQFF
>TRBV4-1
CASSQEGQRRINYGYTF
>TRBV20-1
CSASGGALGYGYTF
>TRBV6-5
CASSFRDRGDNEQFF
>TRBV3-1/TRBV3-2
CASSPLLADTQYF
>TRBV27
CASTPHRGGNTEAFF
>TRBV5-1
CASSLEGTPEQYF
>TRBV10-1
CASSDRGLDEQFF
>TRBV11-2
CASSLGGSGISETQYF
>TRBV3-1/TRBV3-2
CASSQDYYENIQYF
>TRBV4-1
CASSHSGQGTDTQYF
>TRBV7-9
CASSRGQVYEQYF
>TRBV4-1
CASSHSGPNTEAFF
>TRBV5-1
CASSLAGPGEAFF
>TRBV19
CASSLDSTYEQYF
>TRBV6-5
CASTTDRMNTEAFF
>TRBV27
CASSPVRTRYGYTF
>TRBV28
CASSFSGGRANEQFF
>TRBV5-6
CASNFPNTGVPFF
>TRBV19
CASSFRAGIGENSPLHF
>TRBV5-1
CASSPGQGEGYTF
>TRBV2
CASSEGGEYNSPLHF
>TRBV12-3/TRBV12-4
CASSLFNYEQYF
>TRBV6-2/TRBV6-3
CASSYSMLAGAVTGELFF
>TRBV18
CASSPFQSIEAFF